This TCR beta chain was recorded in a study of blood T cell repertoires in COVID-19. At the level of the study: Samples representing acute and convalescent COVID-19 were sourced from the United States, Italy and Spain. The cDNA or gDNA used as material had been derived from T cells, B-cell-depleted T cells, or PBMCs.

Sequencing used immunoSEQ multiplex PCR; TCRdb keeps in-frame clones, though not all of them. The table includes 100,000 to 150,000 clones, 55% to 75% detected once. The V and J ends lost 0 bases and 0 bases respectively, with 5 bases between them. Per germline, CDR1 MNHEY and CDR2 SMNVEV (reference sequence). The CDR3 contains 14 residues. The chain links TRBV27 to TRBJ1-2, with D uncertain. This receptor was taken from a woman aged 70-85 years with acute or convalescent COVID-19. Sequences were obtained from peripheral blood. The CDR3: CASSLSSANYGYTF. The CDR3 DNA reads as TGTGCCAGCAGTTTATCGTCCGCTAACTATGGCTACACCTTC.